Sequencing of this T cell receptor beta chain was carried out in a study of T cell changes during pregnancy in multiple sclerosis. Some clones are missing from TCRdb's copy, which holds only in-frame ones; the method was immunoSEQ multiplex PCR. The sample yields 35,000 to 50,000 clones, approximately 90% seen once. This clone was counted only a few times. This TCR was sampled from a female donor in good health, enrolled as a control in a pregnancy study. This specimen was CD4+ T cells from peripheral blood mononuclear cells, taken in the third trimester of pregnancy.

CDR3 sequence reads: CSVVIYTEAFF. The CDR3 DNA reads as TGCAGCGTTGTAATCTACACTGAAGCTTTCTTT. The V call is TRBV29-1, the J call TRBJ1-1; no clear D gene. Deletions cut 4 bases from V and 3 bases from J, with 6 bases between. The CDR3 runs 11 residues. CDR1 SQVTM and CDR2 ANQGSEA come from the germline V gene.